A single sample gave rise to the 17 T cell receptor beta chains below, sequenced in a study of blood T cell repertoires in COVID-19 (dated by TCRdb to 2018 to 2021). Libraries were made using the immunoSEQ multiplex PCR assay. The table comes from immuneACCESS by way of TCRdb, which keeps in-frame sequences with V and J called. Part of the clones is missing from these tables; in studies checked, under half for an unresolved V gene and the rest for unknown reasons. Across this sample there are some 250,000 clones, with about 80% seen only once. Clones ranked in the top ten supply approximately 15% of the sample. Sequencing was carried out using PBMCs or T cells enriched from blood (not recorded which). All receptors derive from a man aged 40-50 years who had recovered from COVID-19.

Only a few counts were recorded for this clone. DNA for the CDR3: TGTGCCAGCAGTTTAATCAGGGCCTCGAACACTGAAGCTTTCTTT. This sequence encodes CASSLIRASNTEAFF. The chain combines TRBV28 with TRBJ1-1, with a possible D match to TRBD1 (5 bases). Germline CDR1 reads MDHEN; CDR2 reads SYDVKM. The CDR3 length is 15 residues. V was trimmed by 2 bases and J by 1 base, leaving 11 bases between them.

This chain joins TRBV19 and TRBJ2-4; D gene ambiguous. Trimming stripped 2 bases from V and 0 bases from J, with 5 bases between. CDR3 length: 14 amino acids. Germline V lookup: CDR1 LNHDA, CDR2 SQIVND (reference sequence). CDR3 nucleotides: TGTGCCAGTAGTATATCACTAGCCAAAAACATTCAGTACTTC. This translates into CASSISLAKNIQYF.

V is TRBV2 and J is TRBJ2-3; D is unclear. Germline CDR1 and CDR2: SNHLY and FYNNEI. The CDR3 is 14 residues long. The V gene lost 0 bases and the J gene lost 3 bases, with 7 bases spanning the gap. CDR3 nucleotides: TGTGCCAGCAGTGAAGCGCTTGCGACAGATACGCAGTATTTT. It translates to CASSEALATDTQYF.

The table lists this clone with a count of one. This chain connects TRBV18 to TRBJ2-2; D gene ambiguous. The CDR3 is 16 amino acids. Germline CDR1 is KGHSH and CDR2 is LQKENI. V dropped 3 bases and J dropped 0 bases, with 11 bases sitting between them. The CDR3 region is CASSPLTTANTGELFF. In nucleotides, the CDR3 is TGTGCCAGCTCACCCTTGACGACTGCGAACACCGGGGAGCTGTTTTTT.

In this sample, this clone turned up once. The CDR3 DNA is TGCGCCAGCAGCGGCGGATACTACGAGCAGTACTTC. It encodes CASSGGYYEQYF. The V and J genes are TRBV5-1 and TRBJ2-7, with D unclear. Trimming took 4 bases from V and 3 from J, leaving 8 bases between them. This CDR3 has 12 amino acids. Germline V lookup: CDR1 SGHRS, CDR2 YFSETQ.

The CDR3, as DNA: TGTGCCATCAGTGAGTCAGAATCGACAGGGAGATATGCTCAGCCCCAGCATTTT. Its translation is CAISESESTGRYAQPQHF. The chain recombines TRBV10-3 with TRBJ1-5, with 7 positions matching TRBD1. There are 18 residues in the CDR3. The junction had 14 bases not matched to a gene; V was cut back by 0 bases and J by 6 bases. Germline V gene sequence: CDR1 ENHRY, CDR2 SYGVKD.

The chain is built from TRBV19 and TRBJ1-6; D is unresolved. Looked up from germline, CDR1 is LNHDA and CDR2 is SQIVND (reference sequence). Trimming stripped 4 bases from V and 4 bases from J, with 8 bases between. The CDR3 has 14 residues. For the CDR3, the DNA is TGTGCCAGTAGTAACGGACTTTATAATTCACCCCTCCACTTT. Translated, it gives CASSNGLYNSPLHF.

V usage is TRBV19 and J usage is TRBJ2-1; weak D call: TRBD2 (7 bases). The CDR3 spans 16 residues. V gave up 6 bases and J gave up 1 base, with 16 bases separating them. Germline V gene data show CDR1 as LNHDA and CDR2 as SQIVND (reference sequence). CDR3 coding DNA: TGTGCCAGTAGGCCACGCGGGGGCGCGTCCTACAATGAGCAGTTCTTC. Translating gives CASRPRGGASYNEQFF.

The chain combines TRBV28 with TRBJ2-7, with 11 bases fitting TRBD1. The V segment lost 5 bases and the J segment 6 bases; nucleotides outside the gene matches: 12. This CDR3 has 16 residues. Germline V gene sequence: CDR1 MDHEN, CDR2 SYDVKM. The CDR3 coding sequence is TGTGCCAGCAGTACCAGGACAGGGGGCGATCTCGGCGAGCAGTACTTC. It specifies CASSTRTGGDLGEQYF.

The rearrangement links TRBV19 to TRBJ1-3; D unclear. The CDR3 spans 15 residues. Looked up from germline, CDR1 is LNHDA and CDR2 is SQIVND (reference sequence). V dropped 9 bases and J dropped 1 base, with 16 bases sitting between them. Here the CDR3 DNA reads TGTGCCAGCACCATCCCGACACATTCTGGAAACACCATATATTTT. It yields the protein CASTIPTHSGNTIYF.

This chain connects TRBV28 to TRBJ1-3, with D unclear. The CDR3 is 14 residues long. V was cut by 6 bases and J by 0 bases, with 9 bases left in between. Germline V CDR1 and CDR2: MDHEN, SYDVKM. CDR3 amino acids: CASRTRFSGNTIYF. CDR3 in DNA: TGTGCCAGCAGGACCAGGTTCTCTGGAAACACCATATATTTT.

This clone occurred once. The chain uses TRBV9 and TRBJ1-5; unclear D gene. The CDR3 is 15 amino acids. Germline values: CDR1 SGDLS, CDR2 YYNGEE. Trimming took 0 bases from V and 3 from J, leaving 10 bases between them. DNA of the CDR3: TGTGCCAGCAGCGTAGCGGGATATTACAATCAGCCCCAGCATTTT. This translates into CASSVAGYYNQPQHF.

This chain joins TRBV4-2 and TRBJ1-5; no definite D call. This CDR3 is 13 amino acids long. Germline V gives CDR1 LGHNA, CDR2 YNFKEQ. Trimming took 0 bases from V and 6 from J, leaving 6 bases between them. The CDR3 reads CASSQDSSQPQHF. In DNA, the CDR3 is TGTGCCAGCAGCCAAGACTCTAGTCAGCCCCAGCATTTT.

This clone was counted only a few times. The chain uses TRBV29-1 and TRBJ1-1, with D unresolved. The CDR3 has 14 residues. V was cut by 6 bases and J by 2 bases, with 16 bases left in between. Germline CDR1 SQVTM, CDR2 ANQGSEA. The CDR3 DNA is TGCAGCGTCCAAAGCGGAAGATCAAACACTGAAGCTTTCTTT. Protein: CSVQSGRSNTEAFF.

The rearrangement joins TRBV28 to TRBJ1-2; the D is unclear. V lost 1 base, J lost 0 bases, and 6 bases lay in between. The germline CDR1 and CDR2 sequences are MDHEN and SYDVKM. The CDR3 loop spans 14 amino acids. CDR3 coding DNA: TGTGCCAGCAGTTTATATGAGTCTAACTATGGCTACACCTTC. Residues: CASSLYESNYGYTF.

This clone came up once. CDR3 region: CASSLELAGGNEQFF. The CDR3 DNA reads TGTGCCAGCAGCTTAGAACTAGCGGGAGGGAATGAGCAGTTCTTC. The chain uses TRBV7-8 and TRBJ2-1, with TRBD2 matching over 13 bases. This CDR3 has 15 amino acids. The trim removed 1 base at V and 7 bases at J, leaving 1 base unmatched. CDR1 is SGHVS, CDR2 FQNEAQ, per germline.

The chain employs TRBV7-9 and TRBJ2-3, with 12 positions matching TRBD1. Unmatched junction bases numbered 2, after V lost 5 bases and J lost 11 bases. CDR3 length equals 12 residues. The germline CDR1 and CDR2 sequences are SEHNR and FQNEAQ (reference sequence). CDR3 in amino acids: CASSGTGGWQYF. DNA for the CDR3: TGTGCCAGCAGCGGGACAGGGGGCTGGCAGTATTTT. The whole variable domain, remainder taken from reference TRBV7-9 and TRBJ2-3, is DTGVSQNPRHKITKRGQNVTFRCDPISEHNRLYWYRQTLGQGPEFLTYFQNEAQLEKSRLLSDRFSAERPKGSFSTLEIQRTEQGDSAMYLCASSGTGGWQYFGPGTRLTVL.